This T cell receptor beta chain was recovered during a study of T-cell memory formation after mild COVID-19. Study in general: Clustering of TCRs was largely donor specific. Study-wide points: Contracting clones localized mainly to CM and EM when CD4+ and mainly to EMRA when CD8+. Some responding clones appeared in pre-infection memory, suggesting cross-reactive memory joined.

A note on this clonotype: Its specificity is unknown.

TCRdb used MiXCR to reprocess the 5' RACE reads, holding one entry per CDR3 protein. The table has under 300,000 distinct CDR3 sequences, roughly 8.2% seen once. Germline CDR1 SQVTM, CDR2 ANQGSEA. Between the trimmed V and J ends, which lost 7 bases and 2 bases, there was a span of 8 bases. The CDR3 runs to 11 residues. Sequences were obtained from PBMCs or a T cell subset sorted from them (not recorded which). The source of this sequence is a man aged 18 to 29 who had mild COVID-19 (a few samples of this study predate the infection). Cell type and time point are not known. The chain joins TRBV29-1 to TRBJ1-2; no clear D. As DNA, the CDR3 is TGCAGCGCTGAGATAAACTATGGCTACACCTTC. Its protein product is CSAEINYGYTF.